This T cell receptor (beta chain) derives from a study of cytomegalovirus exposure and HLA in healthy donors (dated by TCRdb to the late 2010s). For the study in its entirety: An earlier analysis of some 500 of the donors reported approximately 290 Gb of sequence data and some 120 million unique TCR beta sequences from 190 million or so T cells. Among about 400 genotyped donors of the cohort, an average of around 250,000 unique TCR beta nucleotide sequences was sequenced per donor, of which about 18% were non-productive. To study patterns of TCR occurrence, a later analysis re-analyzed previously published TCR beta repertoires from under 750 donors and added high-resolution HLA genotyping. Four or five DR-DQ haplotypes were treated as single units for association and clustering because of strong linkage in the cohort. The T cell repertoires of 666 subjects were profiled by immunosequencing and related to cytomegalovirus serostatus. The study aimed to test whether cataloging public T cell receptors could reveal signatures of past pathogen exposure. The study combined high-throughput TCR immunosequencing, statistical association of individual TCRs with disease status, and machine learning to predict cytomegalovirus infection status. In a later genetic analysis, genome-wide SNP genotypes for 398 of the 666 donors were used, and that subset was treated as a discovery cohort. Roughly 300 gigabases of sequencing data and approximately 84 million unique TCR sequences were included in an early release covering 550 to 800 HLA-typed donors. An earlier analysis of roughly 600 of the donors used high-throughput TCR beta sequencing to judge whether each TCR beta V gene segment behaved as functional or pseudogenic. All discovery cohort repertoires had been generated on a single sequencing platform. Among the approximately 420 genotyped donors, around 79% belonged to the genetic ancestry cluster associated with self-reported Caucasian donors. A separate validation cohort of roughly 120 different subjects was used in addition to the approximately 700-subject first cohort. Typing coverage varied by locus: about 629-630 donors for A, B, C, DRB1 and DQB1; approximately 500 for DQA1; approximately 610 for DPA1; roughly 450 for DPB1. In the later analysis, no new phenotypic data were used to find candidate immune exposures; instead, reliance was placed on TCR beta sequences and their occurrence across donors. Donor age, sex, ethnicity and CMV serostatus were compiled together with the repertoire data. HLA typing covered class I and class II loci at four-digit resolution. Results the study describes overall, beyond this receptor: A later genetic analysis reported fewer N-insertions in productive TCRs among donors in an Asian-associated ancestry cluster than the roughly 620-donor mean. While some public TCRs were present in many individuals, most TCR sequences turned up only very rarely across donors. The presence/absence analyses assumed that sequencing depth was roughly uniform across donors, and that assumption may not be true. For the cohort, immune exposure information was limited to CMV serostatus. Because the 87-base-pair reads could not distinguish some IMGT-functional V segments, including TRBV6-2 and TRBV6-3, those segments were excluded. When HLA alleles, especially DR and DQ, strongly co-occurred, TCR associations were difficult to assign to individual alleles. In a later analysis, HLA-associated TCR beta chains were found to be more clonally expanded and to have lower generation probabilities than equally common non-associated chains. Specific HLA alleles were associated with 15,000 to 20,000 TCR beta sequences at a false discovery rate of 0.05 in a later analysis. HLA typing was unavailable for some donors at each locus, so association tests used only the typed subset. Only TCR beta chains were sequenced in this cohort, and the absence of alpha or paired-chain data limited detectable features. The classifier was reported to diagnose cytomegalovirus status with high specificity and sensitivity in both the original and validation cohorts. A later genetic analysis associated a missense DCLRE1C variant with V-gene and J-gene trimming of TCR beta chains, and an independent cohort replicated the association. In a later analysis, most CMV-associated TCR beta chains were found to appear HLA-restricted, with HLA associations seemingly driven largely by CMV exposure. A group of highly shared sequence variants was considered likely to be a technical artifact of the sequencing pipeline. According to a later analysis, TCR association rates differed among HLA loci, with DRB1 alleles showing the most associated TCRs and HLA-C alleles showing the fewest. The earlier analysis of approximately 590 of the donors excluded some 15 rarely observed V segments, including chromosome 9 orphons, because counts were too low. A further reported finding was that TCR beta sequences accurately predicted the HLA-A and HLA-B alleles for most subjects in the first cohort. In an earlier analysis of approximately 590 of the donors, most TCR beta V segments appeared in productive rearrangements about 87% or about 30% of the time, broadly matching IMGT annotations. Correlated functional status among segregating V segments might reflect linkage disequilibrium, but an unknown experimental factor could not be ruled out. In vitro tests confirmed that three of the cytomegalovirus-associated TCR beta chains recognize cytomegalovirus antigens. A total of about 150 TCR beta chains were listed by the study as associated with cytomegalovirus. In a later analysis, several top co-occurrence clusters were reported to appear linked to parvovirus B19, influenza, CMV and Epstein-Barr virus. It was suggested by the authors that the approach could potentially be generalized to other disease states and immunological phenotypes.

This clone was recorded once. Its antigen is unknown. No base qualities exist here, and no much larger clone lies one base off it. Unmatched junction bases come to 6, with V trimmed by 5 bases and J by 5 bases. Looking up the germline V gene yields CDR1 MDHEN and CDR2 SYDVKM. The CDR3 measures 14 amino acids from cysteine to phenylalanine. Only the CDR3 region is kept as DNA, spanning 42 bases read in frame from base 1. The cohort consisted of hundreds of healthy bone marrow donors. At the time of sampling, all cohort members were nominally healthy, though unrecorded immune exposures were likely present. The donor was CMV seropositive and belonged to the group of 250 to 350 seropositive cohort members. A peripheral blood sample was collected from each donor, and TCR beta sequencing was performed on peripheral blood mononuclear cells. Genomic DNA was extracted from the blood cell samples with the Qiagen DNeasy Blood Extraction Kit.

Libraries were made using the immunoSEQ multiplex PCR assay. The multiplex PCR relied on a mix of 60 forward primers for TCR Vbeta segments and 13 reverse primers for TCR Jbeta segments. Amplification of the CDR3 region of rearranged TCR beta genes was performed with a multiplex PCR assay on genomic DNA. Amplified TCR beta libraries were sequenced as 87-base-pair reads on the Illumina HiSeq System. On the authors' methods: A later analysis tallied around 82 million unique TCR beta chains across the 666 repertoires, and some 12 million of those chains were shared by two or more donors. To remove PCR and sequencing errors, raw reads were error-corrected and collapsed into unique sequences using a nearest-neighbor algorithm that merged closely related sequences. CDR3 sequences were aligned to IMGT reference sequences to assign V, D and J gene segments. For a sequence to be retained, a match of at least six nucleotides to both a V gene segment and a J gene segment was required. Rearrangements were called productive when the CDR3 lacked stop codons and stayed in frame with V and J; all others were non-productive. Following IMGT convention, CDR3 was defined as the stretch from the second conserved V-encoded cysteine to the conserved J-encoded phenylalanine. In an earlier analysis of around 640 of the donors, sequences lacking an unambiguous match to a single V gene segment were excluded. In an earlier analysis of approximately 560 of the donors, a V segment was called functional when productive rearrangements were above 56.7%, and segregating when the standard deviation between donors exceeded 5%. A statistical classification framework was built to diagnose cytomegalovirus status from the catalog of TCR beta chain sequences. V and J gene assignment, in a later analysis, came from comparing TCR nucleotide sequences with IMGT/GENE-DB human TR gene sequences. The TCRdist pipeline was used in a later analysis to assign CDR3 sequences and most-parsimonious VDJ recombination scenarios. In a later analysis, every TCR beta chain was defined by the combination of its CDR3 amino acid sequence and its V-gene family, and reads without a unique V-gene family were dropped. To address suspected cross-contamination and a sequencing artifact, a later analysis removed approximately 590 highly shared, low-generation-probability nucleotide sequences. In a later analysis, a clonal expansion index for each public chain was calculated from normalized within-repertoire ranks of inferred template counts. A later analysis computed generation probabilities with a VDJ recombination model fitted to out-of-frame rearrangements, and checked the results against IGoR. A later analysis scored TCR-TCR, TCR-HLA and TCR-CMV co-occurrence with hypergeometric tests, applying a repertoire-size bias correction to TCR pairs. False discovery rates were estimated in a later analysis by permuting HLA or CMV assignments 20 times. In a later analysis, co-occurring TCRs were grouped using DBSCAN, with TCRdist sequence similarity added in when clustering inside HLA-allele-positive subsets. For co-occurrence clustering, repertoires with fewer than 30,000 or more than 120,000 public chains were excluded, along with several repertoires with anomalous nucleotide sharing. As stored in TCRdb, this immuneACCESS dataset retains in-frame rearrangements with V and J assigned. A fraction of the clones does not appear; measured against another copy, unresolved V genes explain less than half of the discrepancy, and the remainder lacks a known reason. V and J calls and clone size are copied from that table; D and trimming were computed from the DNA. Present in this sample are 150,000 to 200,000 clones, 77% of which were seen just once. Around 1.5% of the sample is held by the ten biggest clonotypes.

This TCR derives from a young woman in good health and CMV-seropositive. The rearranged segments are TRBV28 and TRBJ2-7, with 10 middle bases fitting TRBD1. Input material: PBMCs. The base sequence is TGTGCCAGCAGTCAGGACAGGGGGTTTAACGAGCAGTACTTC. It codes for CASSQDRGFNEQYF.